This TCR beta chain was identified during a study of regulatory dendritic cells for organ transplantation. The germline V gene encodes CDR1 MDHEN and CDR2 SYDVKM. The CDR3 spans 11 residues. V lost 5 bases, J lost 11 bases, and 13 bases lay in between. Generated by immunoSEQ multiplex PCR, the TCRdb table keeps only in-frame clones and is missing some. Here the sample spans about 30,000 clones, 70% to 90% being singletons. This clonotype was sampled from a human donor in good health. V gene TRBV28 combines with J gene TRBJ2-7; possible D gene TRBD2, 6 bases. The source material was naive CD4+ T cells from blood. Subset here: CD45RA+ naive T cells. This CDR3 is CASSDPREEYF. The CDR3 bases are TGTGCCAGCAGTGACCCCAGGGAGGAGTACTTC.